Reported below is one T cell receptor (beta chain). This specimen comes from a study of PD-L1 blockade in urothelial cancer. As for the study in general: In about 2014, patients got going on atezolizumab, taking 1,200 mg intravenously every 3 weeks.

Each individual provided 1 to 8 samples (taken pretreatment and on-treatment). Clones were read by immunoSEQ multiplex PCR, and TCRdb kept only the in-frame ones, dropping some. Of tens of thousands of clones listed, 75% to 95% were seen once; the top ten hold around 8.3%. V was pared by 3 bases and J by 0 bases, with 6 bases between. Germline loops: CDR1 SGHRS, CDR2 YFSETQ. This CDR3 comprises 14 residues. The receptor was derived from a man between 65 and 80 years old with urothelial cancer. The source was PBMCs, collected around atezolizumab (anti-PD-L1) treatment. The rearrangement joins TRBV5-1 to TRBJ1-4; no firm D call. The CDR3: CASSSGTTNEKLFF. CDR3 in DNA: TGCGCCAGCAGCTCCGGGACAACTAATGAAAAACTGTTTTTT.